This T cell receptor beta chain was captured in a study of CD8+ T cells in alopecia areata. Study-level information: Roughly 6-10-week-old female C3H/HeJ mice were grafted with skin from spontaneously alopecic approximately 6-13-month-old C3H/HeJ graft donors.

About this clone itself: Its specificity is not known. The genes and germline here are from mouse. The sequence runs out 4 residues before the end of the CDR3; the remainder is reconstructed from the germline J gene.

The germline CDR1 and CDR2 sequences are NNHNN and SYGAGS (reference sequence). The CDR3 length is 14 residues. Trimming took 0 bases from V and 3 from J, leaving 8 bases between them. Broader study findings: Scalp data also include sequences from resident alphabeta T cells of normal skin. Normal scalp showed lower clonality than lesional scalp, especially alopecia totalis/universalis. Whereas mice showed it more clearly, TCR sharing across patients was murkier, possibly because of HLA.

The sorting of pooled cutaneous lymph node cells relied on CD4, CD8alpha, NKG2D, NKG2ACE and other markers. Sequencing relied on a cDNA template that was reverse transcribed from extracted RNA. This table comes from immunoSEQ multiplex PCR, and its TCRdb copy is limited to in-frame clones, with some not included. The sample has 200,000 to 300,000 clones, none seen only once; the top ten hold around 1.2%. The TCR originated in a C3H/HeJ mouse with alopecia areata. Strain MHC haplotype: H2-k. Material for sequencing was CD4+ T cells sorted from a lymph node. The V call is TRBV13-2, the J call TRBJ2-3; D uncertain. Here the CDR3 reads CASGDAKTAETLYF. CDR3 bases read: TGTGCCAGCGGTGATGCGAAAACAGCAGAA.